One sample yielded the 25 T cell receptor beta chains listed below, sequenced in a study of Tregs in tolerant kidney transplant recipients. The method was immunoSEQ multiplex PCR; TCRdb's version includes in-frame clones alone and lacks a portion of them. The sample lists 69,000 or so clones; approximately 88% were seen once. Material: CD4+ T cells from blood, obtained before the transplant. The receptors shown here come from a human donor who received a combined kidney and bone marrow transplant.

The chain combines TRBV30 with TRBJ1-1, with TRBD1 matching 7 bases. V shed 7 bases and J 5 bases; nucleotides not matched to a gene: 13. Germline CDR1 GTSNPN, CDR2 SVGIG (reference sequence). CDR3 length: 14 residues. DNA for the CDR3: TGTGCCTTCAAAACTACAGGGGCTGGGACTGAAGCTTTCTTT. Translation: CAFKTTGAGTEAFF.

J is TRBJ2-7 and V is TRBV5-1, with 13 bases matching TRBD2. The CDR3 covers 15 residues. V dropped 3 bases and J dropped 2; count of bases not matched to a gene: 2. Per the germline V gene, CDR1 is SGHRS and CDR2 is YFSETQ. CDR3 residues: CASSSGTSGAYEQYF. The CDR3 nucleotides are TGCGCCAGCAGCTCGGGGACTAGCGGGGCCTACGAGCAGTACTTC.

The V call is TRBV9, the J call TRBJ2-3; D is undetermined. This CDR3 spans 13 amino acids. The V end lost 1 base, the J end lost 4 bases, and 7 bases lay between the germline ends. From germline, CDR1 is SGDLS and CDR2 YYNGEE. This CDR3 is CASSVRVPDTQYF. The CDR3 region has the DNA TGTGCCAGCAGCGTACGTGTCCCAGATACGCAGTATTTT. The entire variable domain, with the rest obtained from reference TRBV9 and TRBJ2-3, is as follows: DSGVTQTPKHLITATGQRVTLRCSPRSGDLSVYWYQQSLDQGLQFLIQYYNGEERAKGNILERFSAQQFPDLHSELNLSSLELGDSALYFCASSVRVPDTQYFGPGTRLTVL.

The chain carries TRBV2 and TRBJ2-3; 8 bases align to TRBD2. This CDR3 has 16 amino acids. V lost 6 bases and J lost 7; bases outside the gene matches: 15. The germline V gene has CDR1 SNHLY and CDR2 FYNNEI. The CDR3 coding sequence is TGTGCCAGCAGGCGAACTAGCGGCAAAATCTCCCATACGCAGTATTTT. The encoded protein is CASRRTSGKISHTQYF.

The rearrangement joins TRBV28 to TRBJ2-4; 10 bases fit TRBD2. This CDR3 has 20 amino acids. With 6 bases clipped from V and 3 bases from J, the junction kept 20 bases outside the gene matches. Germline loops: CDR1 MDHEN, CDR2 SYDVKM. CDR3 in amino acids: CASSRAYSFGLAADKNIQYF. The CDR3 nucleotides read TGTGCCAGCAGCCGCGCCTACTCCTTCGGACTAGCGGCAGACAAAAACATTCAGTACTTC.

V usage is TRBV19 and J usage is TRBJ1-3; 7 bases map to TRBD1. CDR1 is LNHDA, CDR2 SQIVND, per germline (reference sequence). The CDR3 loop spans 14 amino acids. V dropped 9 bases and J dropped 2; count of bases not matched to a gene: 7. The CDR3 reads CASSTGLAGNTIYF. The CDR3 DNA reads TGTGCCAGCTCGACAGGGTTGGCTGGAAACACCATATATTTT.

This chain links TRBV15 with TRBJ1-1; 8 positions agree with TRBD1. The J segment lost 6 bases and the V segment lost 3 bases, leaving 6 bases of the junction unmatched. Germline V gives CDR1 LNHNV, CDR2 YYDKDF (reference sequence). The CDR3 spans 14 residues. CDR3 sequence (DNA): TGTGCCACCAGCAGCCCAGGGGGCCCCGCTGAAGCTTTCTTT. As protein: CATSSPGGPAEAFF.

This chain joins TRBV28 and TRBJ1-1, with D unresolved. Germline V gives CDR1 MDHEN, CDR2 SYDVKM. Trimming left V 4 bases short and J 8 bases short, with 8 bases between. This CDR3 contains 11 residues. CDR3: CASSSSHEAFF. The DNA of the CDR3 is TGTGCCAGCAGTTCTAGTCACGAAGCTTTCTTT.

The chain recombines TRBV6-1 with TRBJ2-1, with 11 bases lining up with TRBD2. From germline, CDR1 is MNHNS and CDR2 SASEGT. V shed 9 bases, J shed 3 bases, and the junction held 7 bases outside the gene matches. The CDR3 loop spans 15 amino acids. The CDR3 loop reads CASEIAGGGYNEQFF. The DNA for the CDR3 is TGTGCCAGTGAAATAGCGGGGGGGGGCTACAATGAGCAGTTCTTC.

In its sample, this clone was seen once. The chain employs TRBV6-1 and TRBJ1-5; D gene ambiguous. V was clipped by 0 bases and J by 4 bases, with 4 bases between them. CDR3 length equals 13 residues. Germline-derived CDR1 and CDR2 are MNHNS and SASEGT. CDR3 bases: TGTGCCAGCAGTGAAGCGAGAAATCAGCCCCAGCATTTT. It encodes CASSEARNQPQHF.

V gene TRBV27 combines with J gene TRBJ2-7; possibly TRBD1 for D (5 bases). V lost 0 bases and J 5 bases, leaving 11 bases between the germline ends. This CDR3 is built from 14 residues. The germline V gene has CDR1 MNHEY and CDR2 SMNVEV (reference sequence). CDR3 sequence: CASSLSAGLNEQYF. CDR3 in DNA: TGTGCCAGCAGTTTATCGGCAGGGTTAAACGAGCAGTACTTC.

This clone was counted a single time. The chain couples TRBV18 to TRBJ1-5, with 10 positions matching TRBD1. V lost 3 bases to trimming and J lost 3 bases; unmatched junction nucleotides: 5. Per the germline V gene, CDR1 is KGHSH and CDR2 is LQKENI. This CDR3 has 16 residues. The CDR3 DNA reads TGTGCCAGCTCACCGGCGGGACAGGGGAACAATCAGCCCCAGCATTTT. Encoded protein: CASSPAGQGNNQPQHF. Complete variable domain (other parts from reference TRBV18 and TRBJ1-5): NAGVMQNPRHLVRRRGQEARLRCSPMKGHSHVYWYRQLPEEGLKFMVYLQKENIIDESGMPKERFSAEFPKEGPSILRIQQVVRGDSAAYFCASSPAGQGNNQPQHFGDGTRLSIL.

The chain couples TRBV7-3 to TRBJ2-1, with 9 positions matching TRBD1. V shed 6 bases and J 7 bases; nucleotides not matched to a gene: 4. Germline V gene lookup returns CDR1 SGHTA and CDR2 FQGTGA. The CDR3 has 13 residues. The CDR3 region has the DNA TGTGCCAGCAGTCGGGACAGGGCGAATGAGCAGTTCTTC. It specifies CASSRDRANEQFF.

The rearrangement links TRBV4-1 to TRBJ2-1; no definite D call. CDR3 size: 18 residues. V gave up 1 base and J gave up 0 bases, with 16 bases separating them. CDR1 is MGHRA and CDR2 is YSYEKL in the germline V gene. The CDR3, as DNA: TGCGCCAGCAGCCAAGCCCACCGGATGAGGAGCTCCTACAATGAGCAGTTCTTC. Encoded protein: CASSQAHRMRSSYNEQFF.

The rearrangement uses TRBV9 and TRBJ2-3; 11 bases agree with TRBD2. The CDR3 length is 16 residues. CDR1 and CDR2 (germline): SGDLS, YYNGEE. J was trimmed by 0 bases and V by 4 bases; bases with no gene match: 4. The CDR3 DNA is TGTGCCAGCAGCCCCCGGACTAGCGGGAGCACAGATACGCAGTATTTT. The encoded protein is CASSPRTSGSTDTQYF.

The rearrangement joins TRBV7-3 to TRBJ1-1, with 7 bases matching TRBD1. J lost 10 bases, V lost 8 bases, and 37 bases had no gene match. CDR3 size: 21 residues. Germline V lookup: CDR1 SGHTA, CDR2 FQGTGA. CDR3 nucleotide sequence: TGTGCCAGCGGCTCGGGAATCCAGGGGGACCCCCTCGACCATTTCTATCATGGAGCTTTCTTT. Translated, it gives CASGSGIQGDPLDHFYHGAFF.

The genes are TRBV5-1 and TRBJ2-1; 12 bases map to TRBD2. This CDR3 spans 16 amino acids. The germline CDR1 and CDR2 sequences are SGHRS and YFSETQ. Germline trimming cut 4 bases from V and 2 bases from J; bases unmatched to any gene: 4. This chain's CDR3 is CASSPRLAGAYNEQFF. CDR3 bases: TGCGCCAGCAGCCCCCGACTAGCGGGGGCCTACAATGAGCAGTTCTTC.

The chain uses TRBV2 and TRBJ2-1; 9 nucleotides match TRBD2. Germline V gene data show CDR1 as SNHLY and CDR2 as FYNNEI. The CDR3 contains 15 residues. After removal of 6 bases from V and 9 bases from J, the junction contained 12 bases not matched to a gene. The CDR3 sequence is CASSTGTSFGREQFF. CDR3 bases: TGTGCCAGCAGCACCGGGACTAGCTTCGGCCGTGAGCAGTTCTTC.

This chain uses TRBV4-2 with TRBJ2-1; TRBD2 matches at 7 bases. The CDR3 is made up of 13 amino acids. Germline trimming cut 7 bases from V and 8 bases from J; bases unmatched to any gene: 8. The germline V gene has CDR1 LGHNA and CDR2 YNFKEQ. CDR3: CASTGLGLDEQFF. In DNA form, the CDR3 reads TGTGCCAGCACCGGACTAGGGTTGGATGAGCAGTTCTTC.

The chain is built from TRBV28 and TRBJ1-5; the D is unclear. Trimming left V 2 bases short and J 2 bases short, with 25 bases between. The CDR3 runs 20 residues. Germline-derived CDR1 and CDR2 are MDHEN and SYDVKM. The CDR3 loop is CASSLIGMAETKVRNQPQHF. In DNA, the CDR3 is TGTGCCAGCAGTTTAATCGGGATGGCAGAGACGAAGGTGCGCAATCAGCCCCAGCATTTT. Based on the CDR3 plus reference TRBV28 and TRBJ1-5, the full variable domain is DVKVTQSSRYLVKRTGEKVFLECVQDMDHENMFWYRQDPGLGLRLIYFSYDVKMKEKGDIPEGYSVSREKKERFSLILESASTNQTSMYLCASSLIGMAETKVRNQPQHFGDGTRLSIL.

The chain has TRBV30 and TRBJ1-5; 9 nucleotides match TRBD1. The trim removed 1 base at V and 3 bases at J, leaving 1 base unmatched. Germline CDR1 is GTSNPN and CDR2 is SVGIG (reference sequence). The CDR3 spans 14 residues. CDR3 protein: CAWSGDRDNQPQHF. The CDR3 DNA reads TGTGCCTGGAGTGGGGACAGGGACAATCAGCCCCAGCATTTT.

This clone was observed a few times. The chain has TRBV30 and TRBJ1-5; D possibly corresponds to TRBD1 (5 bases). The CDR3 is 13 residues long. The ends were cut back, 3 bases at V and 3 bases at J, with 9 bases in the middle. Germline V gene sequence: CDR1 GTSNPN, CDR2 SVGIG (reference sequence). CDR3 nucleotides: TGTGCCTGGAGAGGAGGGACCAATCAGCCCCAGCATTTT. Translated, it gives CAWRGGTNQPQHF.

As for this clone: It is unclear where the CDR3 begins or ends on the DNA, so no DNA is shown, and the CDR3 is as TCRdb lists it. CDR3 in amino acids: CASFGEGAYNEQFF. The V and J genes are TRBV21-1 and TRBJ2-1; the table's TRBD2 call for D was not verified on the DNA. TRBV21-1 is a pseudogene. A total of 14 residues make up the CDR3, ends included.

The rearrangement uses TRBV4-1 and TRBJ1-5; 7 bases line up with TRBD1. Germline CDR1 MGHRA, CDR2 YSYEKL. The CDR3 contains 19 residues. V shed 2 bases and J 4 bases; nucleotides not matched to a gene: 17. The CDR3 DNA is TGCGCCAGCAGCCAACAGCTGAGAACCGGGACAGTAGGTAATCAGCCCCAGCATTTT. This sequence encodes CASSQQLRTGTVGNQPQHF.

This clone was recorded only once. J is TRBJ2-4 and V is TRBV4-2, with 7 bases aligning to TRBD1. The V gene's germline CDR1 is LGHNA and CDR2 YNFKEQ. V lost 4 bases and J lost 3; bases outside the gene matches: 9. The CDR3 spans 16 residues. The CDR3 reads CASSRTDRDLKNIQYF. CDR3 DNA sequence: TGTGCCAGCAGCCGAACAGACAGGGACCTCAAAAACATTCAGTACTTC.